The 32 T cell receptor beta chains below come from one sample, sequenced in a study of T-cell reconstitution after alpha-beta-depleted transplantation in children. Unique molecular identifiers were incorporated when the TCRbeta library was constructed. TCRdb ran MiXCR on the PCR reads and lists one entry per CDR3 protein. The data show about 610,000 distinct CDR3 sequences, with 10% to 13% seen just once and roughly 4% held by the top ten. Sample: PBMCs from the stem cell graft donor, taken from the stem cell graft. All receptors derive from a human donor who donated a stem cell graft to a child with acute myeloid leukemia.

The chain couples TRBV19 to TRBJ2-7, with TRBD1 as a possible D gene (6 bases). Germline-derived CDR1 and CDR2 are LNHDA and SQIVND (reference sequence). Between the trimmed V and J ends, which lost 6 bases and 0 bases, there was a span of 12 bases. The CDR3 runs 14 residues. CDR3 DNA: TGTGCCAGTAGGCGACAGGTGACCTCCTACGAGCAGTACTTC. Translating it yields CASRRQVTSYEQYF.

The rearrangement uses TRBV5-4 and TRBJ2-2; 8 nucleotides align to TRBD1. V trimming: 4 bases; J trimming: 4 bases; junction bases outside the gene matches: 6. The CDR3 runs 15 residues. Germline V gives CDR1 SGHNT, CDR2 YYREEE (reference sequence). DNA for the CDR3: TGTGCCAGCAGCCTGGGACAGGAGACCACCGGGGAGCTGTTTTTT. Its protein is CASSLGQETTGELFF.

The chain recombines TRBV5-1 with TRBJ2-7; 9 bases are a match to TRBD1. The CDR3 totals 16 residues. J was trimmed by 2 bases and V by 2 bases; bases with no gene match: 8. Germline V gene lookup returns CDR1 SGHRS and CDR2 YFSETQ. The CDR3 region has the DNA TGCGCCAGCAGCTTTTCCGGGACAGGGAGTACCTACGAGCAGTACTTC. It encodes CASSFSGTGSTYEQYF.

The chain employs TRBV11-1 and TRBJ1-1; D not resolved. CDR1 and CDR2 (germline): SGHAT, FQDESV (reference sequence). V was shortened by 5 bases and J by 3 bases, with 13 bases between the two germline ends. CDR3 length equals 14 residues. The CDR3 spells CASSGSQRDTEAFF. The CDR3 coding sequence is TGTGCCAGCAGCGGCAGTCAGAGGGACACTGAAGCTTTCTTT.

In this sample, this clonotype turned up many times. V usage is TRBV5-1 and J usage is TRBJ2-7; the match to TRBD2 covers 9 bases. After removal of 4 bases from V and 0 bases from J, the junction contained 2 bases not matched to a gene. CDR1 is SGHRS and CDR2 is YFSETQ in the germline V gene. The CDR3 sequence is 14 residues long. The CDR3 DNA reads as TGCGCCAGCAGCAGACTAGCGGACTCCTACGAGCAGTACTTC. The encoded protein is CASSRLADSYEQYF.

The chain combines TRBV15 with TRBJ2-3; D gene unclear. Trimming shortened V by 3 bases and J by 6 bases, and 10 bases separated the two germline ends. The germline V gene has CDR1 LNHNV and CDR2 YYDKDF (reference sequence). The CDR3 totals 13 residues. CDR3 sequence (DNA): TGTGCCACCAGCAGGGCTAGTGTGGATACGCAGTATTTT. It encodes CATSRASVDTQYF. Full variable domain (outside the CDR3, taken from reference TRBV15 and TRBJ2-3): DAMVIQNPRYQVTQFGKPVTLSCSQTLNHNVMYWYQQKSSQAPKLLFHYYDKDFNNEADTPDNFQSRRPNTSFCFLDIRSPGLGDTAMYLCATSRASVDTQYFGPGTRLTVL.

This clonotype was seen more than once but under ten times. The chain recombines TRBV25-1 with TRBJ1-2, with D unresolved. CDR3 length: 13 residues. Trimming removed 7 bases from V and 2 bases from J, with 11 bases in between. CDR1 is MGHDK, CDR2 SYGVNS, per germline. The CDR3 bases are TGTGCCAGCAAGAGGAATTCGAACTATGGCTACACCTTC. Its translation is CASKRNSNYGYTF.

This clonotype has at least ten counts. CDR3: CASSPGVADTDTQYF. CDR3 DNA: TGTGCCAGCAGCCCAGGGGTCGCGGACACAGATACGCAGTATTTT. The chain employs TRBV6-6 and TRBJ2-3; D may be TRBD1 (6 bases). Trimming stripped 6 bases from V and 2 bases from J, with 15 bases between. This CDR3 region has 15 residues. Germline CDR1 is MNHNY and CDR2 is SVGAGI (reference sequence).

This clonotype has at least ten counts. At one end the junction does not follow the germline gene, possibly because of a read error. The chain is built from TRBV5-1 and TRBJ2-1; 11 bases map to TRBD2. Germline assignment: CDR1 SGHRS and CDR2 YFSETQ. The CDR3 contains 16 residues. CDR3 sequence (DNA): TGCGCCAGCAACTTGGGGGTGACTAGCGGGATCAATGAGCAGTTCTTC. This gives the protein CASNLGVTSGINEQFF. The whole variable domain, remainder taken from reference TRBV5-1 and TRBJ2-1, is KAGVTQTPRYLIKTRGQQVTLSCSPISGHRSVSWYQQTPGQGLQFLFEYFSETQRNKGNFPGRFSGRQFSNSRSEMNVSTLELGDSALYLCASNLGVTSGINEQFFGPGTRLTVL.

This clonotype was seen at least ten times. This chain joins TRBV5-1 and TRBJ2-7; D not resolved. Germline CDR1 and CDR2: SGHRS and YFSETQ. V shed 4 bases and J shed 3 bases, with 5 bases lying between them. There are 11 residues in the CDR3. This chain's CDR3 is CASSLNYEQYF. As DNA, the CDR3 is TGCGCCAGCAGCCTTAACTACGAGCAGTACTTC.

J is TRBJ2-7 and V is TRBV20-1; 7 nucleotides line up with TRBD1. V shed 6 bases and J 3 bases; nucleotides not matched to a gene: 11. CDR1 is DFQATT, CDR2 SNEGSKA, per germline (reference sequence). The CDR3 length is 14 residues. The CDR3 region is CSAPRQGRNYEQYF. Written as DNA, the CDR3 is TGCAGTGCACCTAGACAGGGCCGAAACTACGAGCAGTACTTC.

V and J are TRBV2 and TRBJ2-5; tentatively, D is TRBD1 (8 bases). Germline CDR1 and CDR2: SNHLY and FYNNEI. Trimming took off 6 bases at V and 3 bases at J, with 14 bases between the two ends. This CDR3 contains 14 residues. The CDR3 bases are TGTGCCAGCAGGAGGACAGGGAGGGAAGAGACCCAGTACTTC. Amino acids: CASRRTGREETQYF.

This clonotype was recorded many times. CDR3: CSARAGSHPYNEQFF. The CDR3 coding sequence is TGCAGTGCTAGAGCCGGGTCTCATCCTTACAATGAGCAGTTCTTC. The J gene is TRBJ2-1, the V gene TRBV20-1; D gene uncertain. Germline lookup yields CDR1 DFQATT and CDR2 SNEGSKA (reference sequence). The CDR3 sequence is 15 residues long. The V gene lost 1 base and the J gene lost 4 bases, with 14 bases spanning the gap.

This clonotype showed up just a few times. The J gene is TRBJ1-1, the V gene TRBV12-3 or TRBV12-4; D is possibly TRBD1 (6 bases). The CDR3 extends over 12 amino acids. V lost 3 bases to trimming and J lost 11 bases, with 13 bases between them. The CDR3 DNA follows: TGTGCCAGCAGTTTCTCAGACAGGAAGGCTTTCTTT. Residues: CASSFSDRKAFF.

This chain links TRBV11-1 with TRBJ2-1, with TRBD2 identical over 10 bases. Germline lookup yields CDR1 SGHAT and CDR2 FQDESV (reference sequence). The junction had 4 bases not matched to a gene; V was cut back by 1 base and J by 1 base. The CDR3 runs 17 residues. CDR3 in amino acids: CASSLEREGPSYNEQFF. The DNA of the CDR3 is TGTGCCAGCAGCTTAGAGCGGGAGGGCCCTTCCTACAATGAGCAGTTCTTC.

This clonotype was seen ten or more times. This chain joins TRBV15 and TRBJ2-1, with 9 bases that match TRBD1. V dropped 3 bases and J dropped 4; count of bases not matched to a gene: 7. This CDR3 has 16 residues. Per the germline V gene, CDR1 is LNHNV and CDR2 is YYDKDF (reference sequence). The CDR3 region is CATSSGTGKGYNEQFF. In DNA form, the CDR3 reads TGTGCCACCAGCAGCGGGACAGGGAAGGGGTACAATGAGCAGTTCTTC.

This clonotype was seen repeatedly, ten times or more. This sequence joins TRBV2 and TRBJ2-7; perhaps TRBD2 as D (5 bases). V was pared by 6 bases and J by 3 bases, with 6 bases between. Germline lookup yields CDR1 SNHLY and CDR2 FYNNEI. The CDR3 sequence is 11 residues long. This chain's CDR3 is CASREVYEQYF. The CDR3 DNA reads as TGTGCCAGCAGGGAGGTCTACGAGCAGTACTTC. Supplemented by reference TRBV2 and TRBJ2-7, the full variable domain reads EPEVTQTPSHQVTQMGQEVILRCVPISNHLYFYWYRQILGQKVEFLVSFYNNEISEKSEIFDDQFSVERPDGSNFTLKIRSTKLEDSAMYFCASREVYEQYFGPGTRLTVT.

This clonotype was seen ten or more times. CDR3 sequence: CASSLFRLAGATGELFF. The CDR3 DNA follows: TGTGCCAGCAGCTTATTTCGACTAGCGGGTGCCACCGGGGAGCTGTTTTTT. This chain connects TRBV7-2 to TRBJ2-2, with 10 bases aligning to TRBD2. The germline V gene has CDR1 SGHTA and CDR2 FQGNSA. V lost 2 bases to trimming and J lost 4 bases; unmatched junction nucleotides: 7. CDR3 length: 17 residues.

This chain connects TRBV7-8 to TRBJ2-1, with TRBD1 identical over 7 bases. V dropped 5 bases and J dropped 5; count of bases not matched to a gene: 18. The germline CDR1 and CDR2 sequences are SGHVS and FQNEAQ. CDR3 length equals 18 residues. DNA for the CDR3: TGTGCCAGCAGCCGCAAGGGGGCAGGACTCTCCGATGACAATGAGCAGTTCTTC. Residues: CASSRKGAGLSDDNEQFF. The entire variable domain, with the rest obtained from reference TRBV7-8 and TRBJ2-1, is as follows: GAGVSQSPRYKVAKRGQDVALRCDPISGHVSLFWYQQALGQGPEFLTYFQNEAQLDKSGLPSDRFFAERPEGSVSTLKIQRTQQEDSAVYLCASSRKGAGLSDDNEQFFGPGTRLTVL.

The chain recombines TRBV24-1 with TRBJ2-3; 8 bases are a match to TRBD2. This CDR3 comprises 15 residues. CDR1 is KGHDR, CDR2 SFDVKD, per germline. V lost 5 bases and J lost 0; bases outside the gene matches: 3. The CDR3 loop reads CATSGAGVSTDTQYF. In nucleotides, the CDR3 is TGTGCCACCAGTGGAGCGGGGGTTAGCACAGATACGCAGTATTTT.

The CDR3: CASSIWEGEQYF. In nucleotides, the CDR3 is TGTGCCAGTAGTATATGGGAGGGGGAGCAGTACTTC. The J gene is TRBJ2-7, the V gene TRBV28; 7 bases are a match to TRBD2. CDR3 length equals 12 residues. V lost 9 bases and J lost 7; bases outside the gene matches: 9. From germline, CDR1 is MDHEN and CDR2 SYDVKM.

The V gene is TRBV20-1, the J gene TRBJ2-7; 8 nucleotides line up with TRBD2. The CDR3 length is 15 residues. V lost 2 bases to trimming and J lost 3 bases; unmatched junction nucleotides: 9. In germline, CDR1 is DFQATT, CDR2 SNEGSKA (reference sequence). CDR3 residues: CSARSTAGDIYEQYF. The CDR3 region has the DNA TGCAGTGCTAGAAGTACAGCGGGAGATATCTACGAGCAGTACTTC.

The chain uses TRBV7-2 and TRBJ2-5; weak D call: TRBD2 (5 bases). The CDR3 spans 12 residues. V lost 1 base, J lost 14 bases, and 14 bases lay in between. Per germline, CDR1 SGHTA and CDR2 FQGNSA. The CDR3 DNA sequence: TGTGCCAGCAGCTTAGGCGAGAGGGCCCCTTACTTC. Its translation is CASSLGERAPYF.

This clonotype has at least ten counts. The genes are TRBV7-2 and TRBJ2-3; D gene ambiguous. The CDR3 consists of 14 residues. Germline CDR1 SGHTA, CDR2 FQGNSA. V lost 1 base and J 1 base, leaving 6 bases between the germline ends. The CDR3 loop is CASSLDPRTDTQYF. CDR3 sequence (DNA): TGTGCCAGCAGCTTAGATCCGCGCACAGATACGCAGTATTTT.

This clonotype has at least ten counts. The chain couples TRBV10-3 to TRBJ2-7, with TRBD2 matching over 11 bases. CDR3 length: 14 amino acids. With 10 bases clipped from V and 0 bases from J, the junction kept 5 bases outside the gene matches. The germline V gene has CDR1 ENHRY and CDR2 SYGVKD. CDR3 DNA: TGTGCCACCTTAGCGGGAGGGAACTCCTACGAGCAGTACTTC. Translation: CATLAGGNSYEQYF.

The CDR3 sequence is CATSREGISSEKLFF. The CDR3 coding sequence is TGTGCCACCAGCAGAGAGGGGATCTCAAGCGAAAAACTGTTTTTT. The chain joins TRBV15 to TRBJ1-4; D call uncertain. V gave up 0 bases and J gave up 8 bases, with 13 bases separating them. The CDR3 has 15 amino acids. Germline V CDR1 and CDR2: LNHNV, YYDKDF (reference sequence).

Many counts were recorded for this clonotype. V is TRBV15 and J is TRBJ2-7; 9 bases match TRBD2. V lost 8 bases to trimming and J lost 3 bases; unmatched junction nucleotides: 5. Germline values: CDR1 LNHNV, CDR2 YYDKDF (reference sequence). This CDR3 spans 13 amino acids. CDR3 nucleotides: TGTGCCACCGGGGCGGGAGGGCTCTACGAGCAGTACTTC. It codes for CATGAGGLYEQYF.

This clonotype was detected only a few times. The chain uses TRBV12-3 or TRBV12-4 and TRBJ2-1, with TRBD1 identical over 9 bases. V shed 5 bases and J 6 bases; nucleotides not matched to a gene: 11. The CDR3 spans 16 residues. CDR3: CASSRETGGNTNEQFF. As DNA, the CDR3 is TGTGCCAGCAGTCGCGAAACAGGGGGCAATACCAATGAGCAGTTCTTC.

This clonotype was detected many times. The V call is TRBV5-5, the J call TRBJ1-1; D not resolved. Germline CDR1 and CDR2: SGHKS and YYEKEE (reference sequence). Trimming cost V 2 bases and J 0 bases, with 8 bases left between them. The CDR3 runs to 14 residues. The DNA for the CDR3 is TGTGCCAGCAGCTTAGCGCGCATGAACACTGAAGCTTTCTTT. It yields the protein CASSLARMNTEAFF.

This clonotype appeared a few times. The chain links TRBV12-3 or TRBV12-4 to TRBJ2-7; D is unclear. Trimming removed 2 bases at V and 7 bases at J, with 9 bases between. The CDR3 runs 12 residues. CDR3 amino acids: CASSLRPLEQYF. The DNA for the CDR3 is TGTGCCAGCAGTTTACGCCCTCTGGAGCAGTACTTC.

This clonotype was observed many times. This sequence joins TRBV12-3 or TRBV12-4 and TRBJ1-6; 7 bases match TRBD1. This CDR3 comprises 13 residues. The V segment lost 7 bases and the J segment 9 bases; nucleotides outside the gene matches: 6. The CDR3 sequence: CASTLRQGSPLHF. CDR3 DNA: TGTGCCAGCACTCTTCGACAGGGTTCACCCCTCCACTTT.

V and J are TRBV5-1 and TRBJ2-6, with TRBD1 identical over 7 bases. Trimming took 4 bases from V and 2 from J; bases not matched to a gene: 6. Germline-derived CDR1 and CDR2 are SGHRS and YFSETQ. The CDR3 totals 16 residues. The CDR3 here is CASSILTGPGANVLTF. CDR3 in DNA: TGCGCCAGCAGCATACTGACAGGGCCTGGGGCCAACGTCCTGACTTTC. Together with reference TRBV5-1 and TRBJ2-6, the CDR3 gives the full variable domain: KAGVTQTPRYLIKTRGQQVTLSCSPISGHRSVSWYQQTPGQGLQFLFEYFSETQRNKGNFPGRFSGRQFSNSRSEMNVSTLELGDSALYLCASSILTGPGANVLTFGAGSRLTVL.